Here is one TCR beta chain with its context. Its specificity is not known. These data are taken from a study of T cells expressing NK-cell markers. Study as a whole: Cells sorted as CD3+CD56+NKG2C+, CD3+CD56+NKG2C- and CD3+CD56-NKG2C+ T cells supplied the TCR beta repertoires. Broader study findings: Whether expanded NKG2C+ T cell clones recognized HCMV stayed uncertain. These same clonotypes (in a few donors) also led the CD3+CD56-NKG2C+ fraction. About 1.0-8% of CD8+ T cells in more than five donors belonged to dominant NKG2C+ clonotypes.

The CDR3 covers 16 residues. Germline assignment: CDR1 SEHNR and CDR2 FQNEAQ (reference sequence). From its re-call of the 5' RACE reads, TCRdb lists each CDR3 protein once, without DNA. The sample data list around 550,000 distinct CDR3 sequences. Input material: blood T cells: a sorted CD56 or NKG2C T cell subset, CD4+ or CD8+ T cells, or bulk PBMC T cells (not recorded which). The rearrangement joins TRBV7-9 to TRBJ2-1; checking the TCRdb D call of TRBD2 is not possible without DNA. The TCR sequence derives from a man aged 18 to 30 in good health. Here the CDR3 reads CASSPTGTSGYNEQFF. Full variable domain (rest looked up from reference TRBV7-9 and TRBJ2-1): DTGVSQNPRHKITKRGQNVTFRCDPISEHNRLYWYRQTLGQGPEFLTYFQNEAQLEKSRLLSDRFSAERPKGSFSTLEIQRTEQGDSAMYLCASSPTGTSGYNEQFFGPGTRLTVL.